This paragraph reports one T cell receptor beta chain. Its antigen is unidentified. Sequenced by immunoSEQ multiplex PCR; TCRdb stores in-frame clones only, minus some. The sample records about a million clones, over 75% being singletons. This sample stems from a study of shared clonotypes between healthy human individuals. Trimming at V came to 7 bases and at J to 1 base, leaving 7 bases not matched to a gene. This CDR3 region has 15 residues. Germline loops: CDR1 SNHLY, CDR2 FYNNEI. Broader study findings: Larger estimated richness was generally recorded for naive subsets relative to memory subsets. A few donors had around 5% of their naive CD4 clonotypes in common. The four-donor shared clonotypes exceeded non-shared clonotypes in generation probability, with non-shared ones scoring lower. Clonotype sharing among donors, it was expected, would be affected by sequencing depth.

This chain links TRBV2 with TRBJ1-5; 7 nucleotides agree with TRBD1. The TCR sequence derives from a man aged 18 to 30 in good health. Source material: memory CD4+ T cells sorted from blood. Stated subset: CD45RA-negative fraction. The CDR3 region is CASMQGGWSNQPQHF. CDR3 DNA: TGTGCCAGCATGCAGGGGGGGTGGAGCAATCAGCCCCAGCATTTT.